Shown below are 8 T cell receptor beta chains from a single sample sequenced in a study of shared clonotypes between healthy human individuals. The table came from immunoSEQ multiplex PCR; TCRdb's copy has only in-frame clones and leaves some out. The table records 1.5 million to 2.5 million clones, about 95% of them present only once. It was CD45RO-negative cells, positively selected for CCR7, that made up naive CD8 cells, with terminally differentiated effector memory CD45RA+ cells excluded. The specimen sequenced was naive CD8+ T cells sorted from blood. All receptors derive from a young man in good health.

This chain joins TRBV27 and TRBJ1-2; D not certain. The CDR3 covers 15 residues. Germline-derived CDR1 and CDR2 are MNHEY and SMNVEV (reference sequence). V shed 0 bases and J shed 1 base, with 9 bases lying between them. CDR3 amino acids: CASSLSSSLNYGYTF. The CDR3 coding sequence is TGTGCCAGCAGTTTATCGTCCAGCCTTAACTATGGCTACACCTTC.

V gene TRBV28 combines with J gene TRBJ2-1; tentatively, D is TRBD1 (6 bases). The V gene's germline CDR1 is MDHEN and CDR2 SYDVKM. The V end was cut by 8 bases, the J end by 1 base, with 9 bases between. The CDR3 covers 13 residues. In DNA form, the CDR3 reads TGTGCCAGCGCTACAGGGTCCTACAATGAGCAGTTCTTC. Protein: CASATGSYNEQFF.

As regards this clone: Other DNA sequences in this specimen translate into the identical CDR3. The chain employs TRBV9 and TRBJ2-2; D might be TRBD1 (6 bases). The CDR3 totals 13 residues. Germline CDR1 is SGDLS and CDR2 is YYNGEE. Between the trimmed V and J ends, which lost 10 bases and 1 base, there was a span of 11 bases. The CDR3 DNA reads TGTGCCTCCATGGACAGGAACACCGGGGAGCTGTTTTTT. Translated, it gives CASMDRNTGELFF.

Details on this clone: A read error may account for a junction end that differs from germline. This rearrangement joins TRBV7-7 to TRBJ2-1; 10 bases align to TRBD1. The CDR3 covers 15 residues. The germline V gene encodes CDR1 SSHAT and CDR2 FNYEAQ (reference sequence). CDR3 loop: CASSIGTGVGFEQFF. The CDR3 bases are TGTGCTAGCAGCATTGGGACAGGGGTTGGTTTTGAGCAGTTCTTC. Looking up the rest from reference TRBV7-7 and TRBJ2-1 gives the full variable domain: GAGVSQSPRYKVTKRGQDVTLRCDPISSHATLYWYQQALGQGPEFLTYFNYEAQPDKSGLPSDRFSAERPEGSISTLTIQRTEQRDSAMYRCASSIGTGVGFEQFFGPGTRLTVL.

This sequence joins TRBV21-1 and TRBJ2-5; the table's D gene call, TRBD1, was not cross checked with the DNA. TRBV21-1 is reported as a pseudogene. CDR3 length: 15 residues. CDR3 bases: TGTGCCAGCCAAGGTCCGGGACAGGGGGAAGAGACCCAGTACTTC. Translated: CASQGPGQGEETQYF.

V usage is TRBV27 and J usage is TRBJ2-7; TRBD1 agrees at 11 bases. V shed 3 bases, J shed 0 bases, and the junction held 4 bases outside the gene matches. The CDR3 is 16 residues long. Germline values: CDR1 MNHEY, CDR2 SMNVEV (reference sequence). The CDR3 loop is CASSFIGTGGSYEQYF. CDR3 bases: TGTGCCAGCAGTTTTATTGGGACAGGGGGCTCCTACGAGCAGTACTTC.

CDR3 DNA sequence: TGCAGCGCGAAAACAGGGGTAGATACGCAGTATTTT. Protein sequence: CSAKTGVDTQYF. The J gene is TRBJ2-3, the V gene TRBV29-1; TRBD1 agrees at 7 bases. V gave up 7 bases and J gave up 5 bases; unmatched junction bases: 6. Germline V gives CDR1 SQVTM, CDR2 ANQGSEA. The CDR3 has 12 residues.

The CDR3 loop reads CASHLSGSYEQYF. The CDR3, as DNA: TGTGCCAGCCACCTCTCGGGCTCCTACGAGCAGTACTTC. The V gene is TRBV6-5, the J gene TRBJ2-7; D gene uncertain. CDR1 is MNHEY and CDR2 is SVGAGI in the germline V gene. The CDR3 sequence is 13 residues long. The ends were cut back, 8 bases at V and 0 bases at J, with 11 bases in the middle.